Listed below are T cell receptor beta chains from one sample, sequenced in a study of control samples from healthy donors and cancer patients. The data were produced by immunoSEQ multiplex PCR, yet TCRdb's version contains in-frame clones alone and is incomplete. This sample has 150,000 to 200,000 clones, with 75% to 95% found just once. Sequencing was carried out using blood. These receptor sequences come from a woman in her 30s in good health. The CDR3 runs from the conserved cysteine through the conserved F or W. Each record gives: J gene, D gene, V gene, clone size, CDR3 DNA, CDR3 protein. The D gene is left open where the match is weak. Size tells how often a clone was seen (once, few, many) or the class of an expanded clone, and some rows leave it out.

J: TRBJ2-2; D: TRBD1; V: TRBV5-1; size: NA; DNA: TGCGCCAGCAGTGGACAGGCTAACACCGGGGAGCTGTTTTTT; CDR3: CASSGQANTGELFF
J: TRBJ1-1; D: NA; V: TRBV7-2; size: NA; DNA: TGTGCCAGCAGCTTGGTCGGAGTAACGAACACTGAAGCTTTCTTT; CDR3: CASSLVGVTNTEAFF
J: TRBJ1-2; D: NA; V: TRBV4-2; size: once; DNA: TGTGCCAGCAGCCAAGATAGGAGGGCTAACTATGGCTACACCTTC; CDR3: CASSQDRRANYGYTF
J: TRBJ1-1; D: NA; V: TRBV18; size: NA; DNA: TGTGCCAGCTCACCATGGGGGGCGTCTGAAGCTTTCTTT; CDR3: CASSPWGASEAFF
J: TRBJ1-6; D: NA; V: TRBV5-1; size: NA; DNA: TGCGCCAGCAGCTTGGGGGGTTTGGATTCACCCCTCCACTTT; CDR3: CASSLGGLDSPLHF
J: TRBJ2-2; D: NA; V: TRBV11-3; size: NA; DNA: TGTGCCAGCAGCTTAGTCCAGACGAACACCGGGGAGCTGTTTTTT; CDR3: CASSLVQTNTGELFF
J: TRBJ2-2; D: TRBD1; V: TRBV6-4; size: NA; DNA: TGTGCCAGCAGTGAAGGGACAGACACCGGGGAGCTGTTTTTT; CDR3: CASSEGTDTGELFF
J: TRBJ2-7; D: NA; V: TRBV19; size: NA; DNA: TGTGCCAGTAGTATGAACCGGGGCTACGAGCAGTACTTC; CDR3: CASSMNRGYEQYF
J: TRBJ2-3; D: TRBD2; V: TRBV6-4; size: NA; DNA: TGTGCCAGCAGTGAGGCGGGAGGGCCGGTAGATACGCAGTATTTT; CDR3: CASSEAGGPVDTQYF
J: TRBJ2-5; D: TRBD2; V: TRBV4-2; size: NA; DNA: TGTGCCAGCAGCCGAACTAGCGGGGGAGAGACCCAGTACTTC; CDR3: CASSRTSGGETQYF
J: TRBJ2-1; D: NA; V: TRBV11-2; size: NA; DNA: TGTGCCAGCAGCATACACCCGGGACTCCGAAATGAGCAGTTCTTC; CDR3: CASSIHPGLRNEQFF
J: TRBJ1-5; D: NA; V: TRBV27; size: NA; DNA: TGTGCCAGCAGAGCTCTGGACTCTAGCAATCAGCCCCAGCATTTT; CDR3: CASRALDSSNQPQHF
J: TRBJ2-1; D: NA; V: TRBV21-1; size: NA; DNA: TGTGCCAGCAGCAAACGAAATGAGCAGTTCTTC; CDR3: CASSKRNEQFF
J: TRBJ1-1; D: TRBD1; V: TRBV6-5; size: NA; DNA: TGTGCCAGCAGGCAAGGACAGGCAATTGAAGCTTTCTTT; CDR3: CASRQGQAIEAFF
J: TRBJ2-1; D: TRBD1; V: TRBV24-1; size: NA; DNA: TGTGCCACCAGTGATGGGGACAGGGGGGCGTATGAGCAGTTCTTC; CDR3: CATSDGDRGAYEQFF
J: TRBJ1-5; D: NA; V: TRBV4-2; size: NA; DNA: TGTGCCAGCAGCCAAGATGGGGATAGCAATCAGCCCCAGCATTTT; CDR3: CASSQDGDSNQPQHF
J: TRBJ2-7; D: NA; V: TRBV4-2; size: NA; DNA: TGTGCCAGCAGCCAAGATCCTGGACAGCACTCCTACGAGCAGTACTTC; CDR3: CASSQDPGQHSYEQYF
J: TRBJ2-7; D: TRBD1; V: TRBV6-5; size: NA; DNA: TGTGCCATCCCGACAGGGGCCTACGAGCAGTACTTC; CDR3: CAIPTGAYEQYF
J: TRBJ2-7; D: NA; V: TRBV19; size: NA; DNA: TGTGCCAGTAGTATAGGGCAGGCCAGCTCCTACGAGCAGTACTTC; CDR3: CASSIGQASSYEQYF
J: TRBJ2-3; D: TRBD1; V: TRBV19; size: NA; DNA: TGTGCCAGTAGTACGACAGGGGGTGTGACAGATACGCAGTATTTT; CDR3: CASSTTGGVTDTQYF
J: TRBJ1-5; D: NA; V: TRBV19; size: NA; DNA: TGTGCCAGTAGTATGGACGGTCAGCCCCAGCATTTT; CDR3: CASSMDGQPQHF
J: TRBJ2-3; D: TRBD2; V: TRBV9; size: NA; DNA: TGTGCCAGCAGCATTAGCGGGAGTAACACAGATACGCAGTATTTT; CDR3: CASSISGSNTDTQYF
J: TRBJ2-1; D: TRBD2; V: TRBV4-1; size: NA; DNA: TGCGCCAGCAGCCGAACTAGCGGCTCCTACAATGAGCAGTTCTTC; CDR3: CASSRTSGSYNEQFF
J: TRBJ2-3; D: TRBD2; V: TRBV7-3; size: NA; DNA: TGTGCCAGCAGCCCTAGCGGGGGCGCAGATACGCAGTATTTT; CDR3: CASSPSGGADTQYF
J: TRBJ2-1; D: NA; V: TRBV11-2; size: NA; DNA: TGTGCCAGCGAGGGGGAGCGCGGCAATGAGCAGTTCTTC; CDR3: CASEGERGNEQFF
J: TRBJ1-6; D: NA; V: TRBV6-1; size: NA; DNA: TGTGCCAGCAGTGAACGGCCAGATAATTCACCCCTCCACTTT; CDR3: CASSERPDNSPLHF
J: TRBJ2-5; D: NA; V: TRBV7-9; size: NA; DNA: TGTGCCAGCAGCTTGCAAGAGACCCAGTACTTC; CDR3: CASSLQETQYF
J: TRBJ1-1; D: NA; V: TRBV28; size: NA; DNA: TGTGCCAGCAGTTTATGGTCAGTGAACACTGAAGCTTTCTTT; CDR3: CASSLWSVNTEAFF
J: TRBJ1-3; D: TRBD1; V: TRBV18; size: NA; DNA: TGTGCCAGCTCACCAGGGACAGGGCGAAACACCATATATTTT; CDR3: CASSPGTGRNTIYF
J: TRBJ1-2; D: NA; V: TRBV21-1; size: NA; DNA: TGTGCCAGCAGCAAAGTTGTACAGGGGGTGGACTATGGCTACACCTTC; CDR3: CASSKVVQGVDYGYTF